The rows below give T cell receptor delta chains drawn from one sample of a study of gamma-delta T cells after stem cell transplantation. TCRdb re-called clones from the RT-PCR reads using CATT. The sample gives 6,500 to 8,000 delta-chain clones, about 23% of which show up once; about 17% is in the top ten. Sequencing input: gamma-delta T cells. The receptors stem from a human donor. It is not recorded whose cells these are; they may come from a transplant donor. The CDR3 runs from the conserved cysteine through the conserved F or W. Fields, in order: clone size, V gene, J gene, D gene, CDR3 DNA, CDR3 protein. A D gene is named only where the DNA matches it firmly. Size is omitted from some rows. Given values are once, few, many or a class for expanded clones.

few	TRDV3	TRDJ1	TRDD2	TGTGCCTTTCCTTCCTTCGGGGACGGGTACACCGATAAACTCATCTTT	CAFPSFGDGYTDKLIF
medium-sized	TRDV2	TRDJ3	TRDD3	TGTGCCTGTGCCCCGGTCGGGGGGATCCCGAGGCTCTCCTGGGACACCCGACAGATGTTTTTC	CACAPVGGIPRLSWDTRQMFF
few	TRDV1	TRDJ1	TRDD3	TGTGCTCTTGGGGGTCTGCCGGTCCGGCACTGGGGGATACCGTACACCGATAAACTCATCTTT	CALGGLPVRHWGIPYTDKLIF
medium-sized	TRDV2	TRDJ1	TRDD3	TGTGCCTGTGACACCTTGGGGGATACGGAAAACACCGATAAACTCATCTTT	CACDTLGDTENTDKLIF
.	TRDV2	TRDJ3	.	TGTGCCTGTGACCCTCTGAGCTCCTGGGACACCCGACAGATGTTTTTC	CACDPLSSWDTRQMFF
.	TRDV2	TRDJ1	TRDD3	TGTGCCTGTGACTTCCTGACTGGGGGATACTTACTCGATAAACTCATCTTT	CACDFLTGGYLLDKLIF
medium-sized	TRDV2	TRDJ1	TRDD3	TGTGCCTGTGACCGACTGGGGGAGGGGGCTCTTTACACCGATAAACTCATCTTT	CACDRLGEGALYTDKLIF
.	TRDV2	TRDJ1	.	TGTGCCTGTGACACCCTAGGGGGGGTACTGGGAGATACCCTGTACACCGATAAACTCATCTTT	CACDTLGGVLGDTLYTDKLIF
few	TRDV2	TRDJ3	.	TGTGCCTGTGACCTCCTACTGGGTACCTGGGACACCCGACAGATGTTTTTC	CACDLLLGTWDTRQMFF
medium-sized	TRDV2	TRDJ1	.	TGTGCCTGTGACTCCCTGAATACGGGGACCCACGGCGGTGATAAACTCATCTTT	CACDSLNTGTHGGDKLIF
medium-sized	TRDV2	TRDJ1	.	TGTGCCTGTGACACAATAGGGGACCAAACCGATAAACTCATCTTT	CACDTIGDQTDKLIF
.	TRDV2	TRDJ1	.	TGTGCCTGTGACTCCTCTTTCCATCGGCAAGTCACTAAACTCATCTTT	CACDSSFHRQVTKLIF
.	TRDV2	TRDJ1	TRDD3	TGTGCCTGTGACAGCCTACTGGGGGATACGCGGGGCACCGATAAACTCATCTTT	CACDSLLGDTRGTDKLIF
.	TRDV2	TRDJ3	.	TGTGCCTGTGACACAGTAGGAACCTGGGACACCCGACAGATGTTTTTC	CACDTVGTWDTRQMFF
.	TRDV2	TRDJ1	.	TGTGCCTGTGACCCGGTCGGGGTACGGGATAAACTCATCTTT	CACDPVGVRDKLIF
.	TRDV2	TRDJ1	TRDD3	TGTGCCTGTGACACCGTAGGGGGATACGAGGGTGCCACCGATAAACTCATCTTT	CACDTVGGYEGATDKLIF
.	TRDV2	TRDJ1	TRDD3	TGTGCCTGTGACGCTCTTATGCCACAACGTACTGGGGGACCGAATACCACCACCACGTACACCGATAAACTCATCTTT	CACDALMPQRTGGPNTTTTYTDKLIF
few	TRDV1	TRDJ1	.	TGTGCTCTTGGGGAATGGATCTCCCCCTCGTACACCGATAAACTCATCTTT	CALGEWISPSYTDKLIF
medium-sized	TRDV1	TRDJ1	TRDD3	TGTGCTCTTGGGGAAATCAGCAGTACTGGGGGATACATGGAACTCATCTTT	CALGEISSTGGYMELIF
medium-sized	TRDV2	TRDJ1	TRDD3	TGTGCCTGTGACACCGTAATCTGGGGGATAAACCGGGACACCGATAAACTCATCTTT	CACDTVIWGINRDTDKLIF
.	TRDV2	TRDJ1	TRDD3	TGTGCCTGTGACACCGTGGGGGACTTCGATAAACTCATCTTT	CACDTVGDFDKLIF
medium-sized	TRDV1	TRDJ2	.	TGTGCTCTTGGGAACCTCACTCCCCCTTCAGCACAACTCTTCTTT	CALGNLTPPSAQLFF
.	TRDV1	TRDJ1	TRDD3	TGTGCTCTTGGGGAACTCGCTCCCCTCGGGGTACTGGGGGCAATGTACACCGATAAACTCATCTTT	CALGELAPLGVLGAMYTDKLIF
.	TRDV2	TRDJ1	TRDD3	TGTGCCTGTGACACCGTCCCCCGGGGAACTGGGGCCGTCAACACCGATAAACTCATCTTT	CACDTVPRGTGAVNTDKLIF
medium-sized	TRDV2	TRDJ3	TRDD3	TGTGCCTGTGACACCGTACTGGGGGATACCAGGGACACCCGACAGATGTTTTTC	CACDTVLGDTRDTRQMFF
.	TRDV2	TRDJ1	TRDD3	TGTGCCTGTGACTACTGGGGGAAAGCTAGCGATAAACTCATCTTT	CACDYWGKASDKLIF
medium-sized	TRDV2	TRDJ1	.	TGTGCCTGTGACACCGTCGAGGGGGCCTCTGGTAGGCGGGACGATAAACTCATCTTT	CACDTVEGASGRRDDKLIF
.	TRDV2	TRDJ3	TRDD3	TGTGCCTGTGACTCCATTACTGGGGGACCGAGCTCCTGGGACACCCGACAGATGTTTTTC	CACDSITGGPSSWDTRQMFF
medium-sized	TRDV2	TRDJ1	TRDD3	TGTGCCTGTGACACCCTGGGGGATACGAGGGGCACCGATAAACTCATCTTT	CACDTLGDTRGTDKLIF
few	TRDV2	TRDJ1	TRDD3	TGTGCCTGTGAAACCCTGGGGGGAAACTCGGACACCGATAAACTCATCTTT	CACETLGGNSDTDKLIF
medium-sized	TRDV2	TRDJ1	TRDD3	TGTGCCTGTGACACCCTACGAACTGGGGGACTGTACACCGATAAACTCATCTTT	CACDTLRTGGLYTDKLIF
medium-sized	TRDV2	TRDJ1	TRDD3	TGTGCCTGTGACACCCCTCCCAACTGGGGGATCCCCCTCAACACCGATAAACTCATCTTT	CACDTPPNWGIPLNTDKLIF
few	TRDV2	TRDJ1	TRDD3	TGTGCCTGTGACACCCTACCTCCACGTGCTGGGGGACACCTACCCGATAAACTCATCTTT	CACDTLPPRAGGHLPDKLIF
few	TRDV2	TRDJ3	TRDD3	TGTGCCTGTGACATCGGGGGATATCAGGGGTCCTGGGACACCCGACAGATGTTTTTC	CACDIGGYQGSWDTRQMFF
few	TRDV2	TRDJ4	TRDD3	TGTGCCTGTGACACTCTGTTACTGGGGGATACCAGACCCCTGATCTTT	CACDTLLLGDTRPLIF
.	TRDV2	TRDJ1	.	TGTGCCTGTGACACTCTACTACGGGGACGTCTGTACACCGATAAACTCATCTTT	CACDTLLRGRLYTDKLIF
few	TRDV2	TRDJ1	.	TGTGCCTGTGACACCGTCTCCCTCCGAAAGGGTAAACTCATCTTT	CACDTVSLRKGKLIF
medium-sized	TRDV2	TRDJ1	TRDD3	TGTGCCTGTGACTTACTGGGGGCCAATGGTTACACCGATAAACTCATCTTT	CACDLLGANGYTDKLIF
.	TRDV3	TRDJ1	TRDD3	TGTGCCTTAAACCCGAGCCTTCCTACGCAGCAAACTGGGGGATACGAATCAGTCTACACCGATAAACTCATCTTT	CALNPSLPTQQTGGYESVYTDKLIF
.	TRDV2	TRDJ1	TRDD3	TGTGCCTGTGACGAACTGGGGGATACACATTGGGACACCGATAAACTCATCTTT	CACDELGDTHWDTDKLIF
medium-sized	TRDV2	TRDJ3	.	TGTGCCTGTGACACCGCACCCTTAGGGGTCCCCTCTCCAATTAGCTCCTGGGACACCCGACAGATGTTTTTC	CACDTAPLGVPSPISSWDTRQMFF
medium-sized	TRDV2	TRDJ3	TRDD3	TGTGCCTGTGACACGGCTGGGGGATTTAATCCCTGGGACACCCGACAGATGTTTTTC	CACDTAGGFNPWDTRQMFF
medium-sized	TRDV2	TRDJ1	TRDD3	TGTGCCTGTGACACCGAATACGCCACTAGGGCTGGGGGGCACCGAAACACCGATAAACTCATCTTT	CACDTEYATRAGGHRNTDKLIF
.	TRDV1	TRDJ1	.	TGTGCTCTTGGGGAACTACCAGAGTTTTACATGGTTGGAGGACTCATCTTT	CALGELPEFYMVGGLIF
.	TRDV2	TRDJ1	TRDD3	TGTGCCTGTGACACCGTGATTGGGGGATACGCCAACCTGCCCCACACCGATAAACTCATCTTT	CACDTVIGGYANLPHTDKLIF
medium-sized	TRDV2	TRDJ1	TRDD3	TGTGCCTGTGACGCCGTACTGGGGATCCATTTCACCGATAAACTCATCTTT	CACDAVLGIHFTDKLIF
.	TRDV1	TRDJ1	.	TGTGCTCTTGGGAACCCACCCCCCCTCTTCCTACAATTGGGGGACGATAAACTCATCTTT	CALGNPPPLFLQLGDDKLIF
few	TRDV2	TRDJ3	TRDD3	TGTGCCTGTGACACAGCGTTTAACTGGGGGATCCGGCCCAATTCATCCTGGGACACCCGACAGATGTTTTTC	CACDTAFNWGIRPNSSWDTRQMFF
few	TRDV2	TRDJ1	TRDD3	TGTGCCTGTGACACCGTAGAACTGGGGGATAAGAAGCATAAACTCATCTTT	CACDTVELGDKKHKLIF
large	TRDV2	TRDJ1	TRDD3	TGTGCCTGTGACACCGTAACTGGGGGATACGCTGGAACGATGGAACTCATCTTT	CACDTVTGGYAGTMELIF
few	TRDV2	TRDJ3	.	TGTGCCTGTGACACCGGCGCCGGCACATTCTCCTGGGACACCCGACAGATGTTTTTC	CACDTGAGTFSWDTRQMFF
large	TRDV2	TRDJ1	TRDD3	TGTGCCTGTGACTCCTTACTGGGGCAAAGGGCCGATAAACTCATCTTT	CACDSLLGQRADKLIF
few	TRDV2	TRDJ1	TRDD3	TGTGCCTGTGATTCCATCCTTCCGTTGGGGGATACGGTGAGTCTATATCCGATCGATAAACTCATCTTT	CACDSILPLGDTVSLYPIDKLIF